The clone carrying this T cell receptor (beta chain) was counted many times. Antigen: not known. Uncontrolled infection, other autoimmune disease, pregnancy or lactation led to exclusion. The record originates from a study of T cells in Graves' hyperthyroidism and ophthalmopathy. Germline V gives CDR1 SQVTM, CDR2 ANQGSEA. The V end was cut by 4 bases, the J end by 0 bases, with 10 bases between. The length of the CDR3 is 13 residues. Points from the study as a whole: The model predicted ophthalmopathy a median approximately 6.3 months before onset. In the blood, most expanded thyroid clonotypes above 0.001 appeared as well.

TCR beta CDR3 sequences were amplified from RNA transcripts. First-round RT-PCR with HTBI primers amplified the TCR CDR3 region. TCRdb analysed the multiplex PCR reads with MiXCR anew, one entry per CDR3 protein. This table has 550,000 to 700,000 distinct CDR3 sequences, 40% to 55% appearing once. The source material was peripheral blood or thyroid tissue (not recorded which). This rearrangement joins TRBV29-1 to TRBJ2-7; D is uncertain. The clonotype comes from an adult woman with Graves' disease, either hyperthyroidism or ophthalmopathy (not recorded which). CDR3 region: CSVAQGFSYEQYF. CDR3 in DNA: TGCAGCGTTGCTCAAGGCTTCTCCTACGAGCAGTACTTC.